This TCR beta chain was retrieved from a study of blood T cell repertoires in COVID-19. Whole-study context: Both acute and convalescent COVID-19 samples were obtained from the United States, Italy and Spain. T cells, B-cell-depleted T cells, or PBMCs provided the cDNA or gDNA that served as material.

The CDR3 consists of 13 residues. Germline CDR1 and CDR2: MNHEY and SVGEGT. With V trimmed by 5 bases and J by 8 bases, 4 bases remained unmatched. Original methodology: Amplified reference gene primers provided the basis for estimating nucleated cell counts. TCRdb's table, derived via immunoSEQ multiplex PCR, lists solely in-frame clones and lacks some. The V and J calls and clone size were taken over from that table, and D and trimming were inferred from the DNA. This table holds roughly 82,000 clones, 82% found once. Sequencing was performed on peripheral blood. J is TRBJ2-4 and V is TRBV6-2 or TRBV6-3, with 9 bases that match TRBD1. This clonotype originated in a man in his sixties with acute or convalescent COVID-19. In DNA form, the CDR3 reads TGTGCCAGCAGTCGGACAGGGGTGGACATTCAGTACTTC. This translates into CASSRTGVDIQYF.